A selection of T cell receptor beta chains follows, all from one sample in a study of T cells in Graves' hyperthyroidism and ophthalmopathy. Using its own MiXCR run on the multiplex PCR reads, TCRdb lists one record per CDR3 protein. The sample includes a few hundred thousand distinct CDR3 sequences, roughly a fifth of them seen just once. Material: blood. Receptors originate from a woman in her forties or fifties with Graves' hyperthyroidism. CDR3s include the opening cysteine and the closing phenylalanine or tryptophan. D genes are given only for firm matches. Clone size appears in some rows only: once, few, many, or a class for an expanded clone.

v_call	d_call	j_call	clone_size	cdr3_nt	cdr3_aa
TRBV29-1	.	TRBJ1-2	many	TGCAGCGTGAACACACCAAACTATGGCTACACCTTC	CSVNTPNYGYTF
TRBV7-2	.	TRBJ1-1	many	TGTGCCAGCAGCCCACAGGACTTGAACACTGAAGCTTTCTTT	CASSPQDLNTEAFF
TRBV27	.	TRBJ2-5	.	TGTGCCAGCAGCGGTTTTAGGGGGTCAGAGACCCAGTACTTC	CASSGFRGSETQYF
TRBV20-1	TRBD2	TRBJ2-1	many	TGCAGTGCCTCCGGACTAGCGGGGGGGGGCTCCTACAATGAGCAGTTCTTC	CSASGLAGGGSYNEQFF
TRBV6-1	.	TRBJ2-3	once	TGTGCCAGCAGGAGGGACGGGACCACAGATACGCAGTATTTT	CASRRDGTTDTQYF
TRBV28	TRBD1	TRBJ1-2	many	TGTGCCAGCAGTGGGGGGGACAGGGCGAGGGTTAACTATGGCTACACCTTC	CASSGGDRARVNYGYTF
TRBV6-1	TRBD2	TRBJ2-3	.	TGTGCCAGCAACATAGGGGGACTAGCTTCCCATACGCAGTATTTT	CASNIGGLASHTQYF
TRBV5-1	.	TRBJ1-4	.	TGCGCCAGCAGCGCCGGACAGAATGAAAAACTGTTTTTT	CASSAGQNEKLFF
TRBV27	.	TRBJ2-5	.	TGTGCCAGCAGTTCAGGGCTCAATAGGGAAGAGACCCAGTACTTC	CASSSGLNREETQYF
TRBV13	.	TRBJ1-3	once	TGTGCCAGCATGGGGGGCTTGGCTGGAAACACCATATATTTT	CASMGGLAGNTIYF
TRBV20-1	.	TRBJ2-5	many	TGCAGTGCAGGTGGCTACAGGGCCCAAGAGACCCAGTACTTC	CSAGGYRAQETQYF
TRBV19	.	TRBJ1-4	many	TGTGCCAGTAGTTCGAACGAGGGAAATGAAAAACTGTTTTTT	CASSSNEGNEKLFF
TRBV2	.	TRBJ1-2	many	TGTGCCAGCAGGGTCGGGACATCAAAAGACTATGGCTACACCTTC	CASRVGTSKDYGYTF
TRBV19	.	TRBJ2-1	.	TGTGCCAGTAGTATAGCGGGAGTTGAGTTGAATGAGCAGTTCTTC	CASSIAGVELNEQFF
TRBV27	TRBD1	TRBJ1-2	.	TGTGCCAGCAGTTCGACGACAGGGTACTATGGCTACACCTTC	CASSSTTGYYGYTF
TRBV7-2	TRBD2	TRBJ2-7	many	TGTGCCAGCAGCTTAGGCCTTGCTCTAGCGGACTACGAGCAGTACTTC	CASSLGLALADYEQYF
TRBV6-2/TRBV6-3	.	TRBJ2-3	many	TGTGCCAGCCGCCAGGACCCGGGTGCAGATACGCAGTATTTT	CASRQDPGADTQYF
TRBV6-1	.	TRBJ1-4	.	TGTGCCAGCAGGAGAACAGCCGCAACTAATGAAAAACTGATTTTT	CASRRTAATNEKLIF
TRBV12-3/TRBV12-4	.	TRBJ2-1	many	TGTGCCAGCAAAACGTCAGGGGTTGAGCAGTTCTTC	CASKTSGVEQFF
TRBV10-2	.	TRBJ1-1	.	TGTGCCGTCGTCGGGACGGCGAACACTGAAGCTTTCTTT	CAVVGTANTEAFF
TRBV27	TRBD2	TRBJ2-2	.	TGTGCCAGCTCCGGGGGTAGCGGGCCGCCCGGGGAGCTGTTTTTT	CASSGGSGPPGELFF
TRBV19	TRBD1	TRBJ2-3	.	TGTGCCAGTAGTATATGGGACAGGGGCACAGATACGCAGTATTTT	CASSIWDRGTDTQYF
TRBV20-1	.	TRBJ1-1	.	TGCAGTGCTAGGGGCCGGCAGGGGTGGACGAACACTGAAGCTTTCTTT	CSARGRQGWTNTEAFF
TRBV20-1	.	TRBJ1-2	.	TGCAGTGCTAGTGGGGGGCTTAACTATGGCTACACCTTC	CSASGGLNYGYTF
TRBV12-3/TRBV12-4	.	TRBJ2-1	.	TGTGCCAGCAGCGTAAGCGGGTACTCCTACAATGAGCAGTTCTTC	CASSVSGYSYNEQFF
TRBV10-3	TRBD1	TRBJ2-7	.	TGTGCCATCAGTGCCCAGAAGCCGGGACAGGGGAACGAGCAGTACTTC	CAISAQKPGQGNEQYF
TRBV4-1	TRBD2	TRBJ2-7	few	TGCGCCAGCAGCCAAGGGACTAGCGGGAGAATGCGGGAGCAGTACTTC	CASSQGTSGRMREQYF
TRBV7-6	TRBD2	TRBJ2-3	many	TGTGCCAGCAGCTTCCTAGCGGGAGGGTCCGATACGCAGTATTTT	CASSFLAGGSDTQYF
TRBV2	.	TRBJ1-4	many	TGTGCCAGCAGCCCCGCTTCGAACAGGAAAAAACTGTTTTTT	CASSPASNRKKLFF
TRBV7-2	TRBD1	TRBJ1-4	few	TGTGCCAGCAGCGTCAGGGGGTCTCCTGAAAAACTGTTTTTT	CASSVRGSPEKLFF
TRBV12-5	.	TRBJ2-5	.	TGTGCTAGTGGTTTAACAGGGACCCAGTACTTC	CASGLTGTQYF
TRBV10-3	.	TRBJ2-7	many	TGTGCCATCAGTGAGAGAAACGAGCAGTACTTC	CAISERNEQYF
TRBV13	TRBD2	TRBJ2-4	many	TGTGCCAGCAGCTTAGGTCCGGGGGGAAACATTCAGTACTTC	CASSLGPGGNIQYF
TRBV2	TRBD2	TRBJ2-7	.	TGTGCCAGCAGTTGGGAGCGGGAGTACTACGAGCAGTACTTC	CASSWEREYYEQYF
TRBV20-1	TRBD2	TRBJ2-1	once	TGCAGTGCTAGAGATGGGACTAGCGGGCACAATGAGCAGTTCTTC	CSARDGTSGHNEQFF
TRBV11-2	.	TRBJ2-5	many	TGTGCCAGCAGCTTAAACACCCAAGAGACCCAGTACTTC	CASSLNTQETQYF
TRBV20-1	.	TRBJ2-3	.	TGCAGTGCTTTGTCGGGGGGCACAGATACGCAGTATTTT	CSALSGGTDTQYF
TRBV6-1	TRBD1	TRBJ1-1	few	TGTGCCAGCAACATAGGGGGCAGAGGGGAAGGGGAAGCTTTCTTT	CASNIGGRGEGEAFF
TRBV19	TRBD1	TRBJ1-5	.	TGTGCCAGTAGTATTCAGGGGGCCAGTCAGCCCCAGCATTTT	CASSIQGASQPQHF
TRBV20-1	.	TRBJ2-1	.	TGCAGTGCTAGAGAAACGGGAGTGTCGCAGTTCTTC	CSARETGVSQFF
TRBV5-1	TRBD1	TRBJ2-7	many	TGCGCCAGCAGCTCCTCCGGGACAGGGGGTCCCTCCCGCCTGGACGAGCAGTACTTC	CASSSSGTGGPSRLDEQYF
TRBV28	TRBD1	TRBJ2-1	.	TGTGCCAGCAGCGCCGGGACAGCCTTTTACAATGAGCAGTTCTTC	CASSAGTAFYNEQFF
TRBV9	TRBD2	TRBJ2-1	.	TGTGCCAGCAGCGCAGGACTAGCGGGGGCCTCCTACAATGAGCAGTTCTTC	CASSAGLAGASYNEQFF